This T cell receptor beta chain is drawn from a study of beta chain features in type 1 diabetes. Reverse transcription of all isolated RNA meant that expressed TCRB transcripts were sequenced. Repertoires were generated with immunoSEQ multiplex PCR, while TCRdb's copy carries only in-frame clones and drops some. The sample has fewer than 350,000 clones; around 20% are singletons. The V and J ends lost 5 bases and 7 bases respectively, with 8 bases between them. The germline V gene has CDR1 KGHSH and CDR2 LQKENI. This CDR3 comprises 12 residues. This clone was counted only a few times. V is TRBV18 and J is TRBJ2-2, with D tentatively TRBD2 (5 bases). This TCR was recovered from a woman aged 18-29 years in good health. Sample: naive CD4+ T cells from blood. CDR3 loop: CASSTGIGELFF. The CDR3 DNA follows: TGTGCCAGCTCAACGGGGATCGGGGAGCTGTTTTTT. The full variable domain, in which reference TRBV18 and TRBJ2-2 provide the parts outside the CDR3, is NAGVMQNPRHLVRRRGQEARLRCSPMKGHSHVYWYRQLPEEGLKFMVYLQKENIIDESGMPKERFSAEFPKEGPSILRIQQVVRGDSAAYFCASSTGIGELFFGEGSRLTVL.